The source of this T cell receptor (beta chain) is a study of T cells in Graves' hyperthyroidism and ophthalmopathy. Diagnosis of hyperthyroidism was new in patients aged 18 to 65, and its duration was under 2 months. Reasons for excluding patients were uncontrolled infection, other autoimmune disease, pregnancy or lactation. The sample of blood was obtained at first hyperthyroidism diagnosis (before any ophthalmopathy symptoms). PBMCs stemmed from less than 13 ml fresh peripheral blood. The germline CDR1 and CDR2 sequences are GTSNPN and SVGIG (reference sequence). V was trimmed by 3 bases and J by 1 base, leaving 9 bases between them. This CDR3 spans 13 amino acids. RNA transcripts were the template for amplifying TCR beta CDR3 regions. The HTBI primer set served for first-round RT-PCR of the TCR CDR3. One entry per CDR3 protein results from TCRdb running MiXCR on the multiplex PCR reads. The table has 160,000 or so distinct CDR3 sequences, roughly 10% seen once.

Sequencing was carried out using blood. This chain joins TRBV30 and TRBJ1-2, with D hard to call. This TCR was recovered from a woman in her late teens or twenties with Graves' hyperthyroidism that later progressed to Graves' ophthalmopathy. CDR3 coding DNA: TGTGCCTGGAGGGTCAGCTATAACTATGGCTACACCTTC. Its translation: CAWRVSYNYGYTF.